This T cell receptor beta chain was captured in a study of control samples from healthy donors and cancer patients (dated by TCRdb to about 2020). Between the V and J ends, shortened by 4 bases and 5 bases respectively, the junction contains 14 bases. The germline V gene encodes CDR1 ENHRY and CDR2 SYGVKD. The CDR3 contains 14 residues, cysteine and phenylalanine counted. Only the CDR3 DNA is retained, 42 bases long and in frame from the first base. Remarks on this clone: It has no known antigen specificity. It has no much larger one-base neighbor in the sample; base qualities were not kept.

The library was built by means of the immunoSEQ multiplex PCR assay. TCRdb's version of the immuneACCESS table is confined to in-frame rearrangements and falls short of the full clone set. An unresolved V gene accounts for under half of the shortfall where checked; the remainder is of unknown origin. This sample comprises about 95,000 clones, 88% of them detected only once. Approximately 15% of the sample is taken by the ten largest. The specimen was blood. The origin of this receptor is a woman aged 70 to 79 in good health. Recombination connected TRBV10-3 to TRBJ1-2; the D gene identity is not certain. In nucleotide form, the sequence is TGTGCCATCAGTGCCCCCGGAGGCAGATATGGCTACACCTTC. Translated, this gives CAISAPGGRYGYTF.